This T cell receptor (beta chain) derives from a study of cytomegalovirus exposure and HLA in healthy donors. The wider study: The roughly 110 validation repertoires were reported in a later analysis to have been generated on the same platform as the approximately 600 first-cohort repertoires.

The assay was immunoSEQ multiplex PCR, and TCRdb's table has in-frame clones only and misses some. This table holds tens of thousands of clones, approximately 94% found once. Details on this clone: What it binds is unknown.

V gave up 3 bases and J gave up 5 bases, with 11 bases separating them. Germline V gene lookup returns CDR1 MNHEY and CDR2 SMNVEV (reference sequence). This CDR3 has 13 residues. The study drew the donors from its approximately 120-subject validation cohort, separate from the approximately 690-subject first cohort. General study results and limits: A few CMV-associated chains proved CMV antigen-specific in vitro. Researchers catalogued approximately 160 TCR beta chains as cytomegalovirus-associated.

Sequenced: PBMCs. This clonotype was obtained from a man between 18 and 35 years old in good health and CMV-seropositive. The chain recombines TRBV27 with TRBJ2-7; tentatively, D is TRBD1 (6 bases). CDR3 protein: CASSFSGDHEQYF. CDR3 nucleotide sequence: TGTGCCAGCAGTTTCTCAGGGGACCACGAGCAGTACTTC.